The rows below give T cell receptor beta chains drawn from one sample of a study of cytomegalovirus exposure and HLA in healthy donors. Measured with immunoSEQ multiplex PCR; TCRdb has only the in-frame clones, and not every one. The sample holds 200,000 to 250,000 clones, roughly 80% seen once. Sequencing input: PBMCs. Receptors were obtained from a man aged 25 to 40 in good health and CMV-seronegative. Both conserved end residues are part of each CDR3. The D gene is left open where the match is weak. Size values are once, few and many counts, or a class for expanded clones, and some rows have none.

j_call clone_size v_call d_call cdr3_aa cdr3_nt
TRBJ2-1 - TRBV6-5 TRBD1 CASSQRQGPYNEQFF TGTGCCAGCAGCCAACGACAGGGCCCTTACAATGAGCAGTTCTTC
TRBJ2-3 once TRBV19 - CASSLTPRTDTQYF TGTGCCAGTAGCCTAACCCCCCGCACAGATACGCAGTATTTT
TRBJ2-1 - TRBV6-5 - CASSSLPRTAKNEQFF TGTGCCAGCAGTTCCCTCCCCCGGACAGCGAAGAATGAGCAGTTCTTC
TRBJ1-1 - TRBV30 - CAWSVGCTGDTEAFF TGTGCCTGGAGTGTAGGGTGTACGGGGGACACTGAAGCTTTCTTT
TRBJ2-7 - TRBV7-2 TRBD1 CASSLAGTGVYEQYF TGTGCCAGCAGCTTAGCCGGGACAGGGGTGTACGAGCAGTACTTC
TRBJ2-1 - TRBV6-5 - CASSQDRPNEQFF TGTGCCAGCAGCCAGGACAGACCTAATGAGCAGTTCTTC
TRBJ2-5 - TRBV6-5 - CASSSPGLGAQETQYF TGTGCCAGCAGTTCCCCCGGGTTAGGGGCCCAAGAGACCCAGTACTTC
TRBJ1-1 - TRBV28 - CASAHRTSTEAFF TGTGCCAGCGCGCACAGGACGAGCACTGAAGCTTTCTTT
TRBJ1-2 - TRBV7-9 TRBD1 CASSHSPVGQGNYGYTF TGTGCCAGCAGTCATTCTCCTGTAGGACAGGGTAACTATGGCTACACCTTC
TRBJ2-7 few TRBV5-8 - CASEMVGEVPYEQYF TGTGCCAGCGAGATGGTGGGGGAGGTACCCTACGAGCAGTACTTC
TRBJ1-6 - TRBV4-1 - CASSQDLSSYNSPLHF TGCGCCAGCAGCCAAGACCTGAGCTCCTATAATTCACCCCTCCACTTT
TRBJ2-3 - TRBV7-8 - CASSLSDSRTDTQYF TGTGCCAGCAGCTTATCGGACAGCCGCACAGATACGCAGTATTTT
TRBJ2-7 - TRBV5-1 TRBD1 CASSLAVDRGEQYF TGCGCCAGCAGCTTGGCAGTGGACAGGGGCGAGCAGTACTTC
TRBJ2-2 - TRBV7-9 - CASSRWADRGELFF TGTGCCAGCAGCCGATGGGCCGACAGGGGGGAGCTGTTTTTT
TRBJ2-7 - TRBV4-1 - CASSQLGYFGHLLYF TGCGCCAGCAGCCAATTGGGGTATTTCGGACATCTACTGTACTTC
TRBJ2-1 - TRBV27 TRBD2 CASRRVAGGDEQFF TGTGCCAGCAGGAGGGTAGCGGGGGGGGATGAGCAGTTCTTC
TRBJ2-1 - TRBV5-8 TRBD1 CASSRDRGPSYNEQFF TGTGCCAGCAGTCGGGACAGGGGCCCCTCCTACAATGAGCAGTTCTTC
TRBJ2-3 - TRBV9 TRBD1 CASSDRGQALFQYF TGTGCCAGCAGCGACCGAGGACAGGCTTTGTTTCAGTATTTT
TRBJ2-3 few TRBV13 TRBD1 CASSPTYRGRSSTDTQYF TGTGCCAGCAGCCCCACCTACAGGGGGAGGTCTAGCACAGATACGCAGTATTTT
TRBJ2-7 - TRBV10-1 - CATSQGMDEQYF TGCGCCACAAGCCAGGGTATGGACGAGCAGTACTTC
TRBJ1-5 - TRBV28 - CASSSLAAFNQPQHF TGTGCCAGCAGTTCCCTGGCGGCGTTCAATCAGCCCCAGCATTTT
TRBJ2-3 - TRBV9 TRBD2 CASSTGTSGTDTQYF TGTGCCAGCAGTACCGGGACTAGCGGCACAGATACGCAGTATTTT
TRBJ2-3 - TRBV27 - CASSSSPTSWTDTQYF TGTGCCAGCAGTTCAAGCCCTACTAGTTGGACAGATACGCAGTATTTT
TRBJ1-3 - TRBV6-5 TRBD1 CASRKRTGSNTIYF TGTGCCAGCAGAAAACGGACAGGGAGTAACACCATATATTTT
TRBJ2-2 - TRBV6-5 - CASSSLRKTYGELFF TGTGCCAGCAGTTCTCTGCGGAAGACTTACGGGGAGCTGTTTTTT
TRBJ1-5 few TRBV7-2 TRBD1 CASGQAGHNQPQHF TGTGCCAGCGGACAGGCGGGACACAATCAGCCCCAGCATTTT
TRBJ1-1 - TRBV13 - CASSPGLTLREAFF TGTGCCAGCAGCCCGGGACTTACCCTCCGGGAGGCTTTCTTT
TRBJ2-3 - TRBV19 - CASSILGSADTQYF TGTGCCAGTAGTATATTAGGGAGCGCAGATACGCAGTATTTT
TRBJ1-1 - TRBV4-1 - CASSPRSLTFTEAFF TGCGCCAGCAGCCCGCGGAGCCTGACTTTCACTGAAGCTTTCTTT
TRBJ2-5 - TRBV6-1 - CASSEDPPGSQETQYF TGTGCCAGCAGTGAAGACCCTCCGGGGTCCCAAGAGACCCAGTACTTC
TRBJ2-3 few TRBV2 TRBD1 CASKGTGGANTQYF TGTGCCAGCAAAGGGACAGGGGGCGCGAATACGCAGTATTTT
TRBJ1-3 - TRBV4-1 - CASSQNGAGNTIYF TGCGCCAGCAGCCAAAATGGAGCTGGAAACACCATATATTTT
TRBJ2-3 - TRBV6-1 - CASSLQGRKDTQYF TGTGCCAGCAGTTTACAGGGGAGGAAAGATACGCAGTATTTT
TRBJ2-3 - TRBV2 - CASSGGGTDTQYF TGTGCCAGCAGTGGAGGTGGCACAGATACGCAGTATTTT
TRBJ1-2 few TRBV7-9 - CASTLDGYTF TGTGCCAGCACCCTTGATGGCTACACCTTC
TRBJ1-2 - TRBV4-3 TRBD1 CASSHPGTVDGYTF TGCGCCAGCAGCCACCCCGGGACAGTCGATGGCTACACCTTC
TRBJ2-3 - TRBV5-1 TRBD2 CASSLLSGGGDTQYF TGCGCCAGCAGCTTGCTTAGCGGGGGCGGAGATACGCAGTATTTT
TRBJ1-1 - TRBV10-2 - CASSSVLNTEAFF TGCGCCAGCAGTTCAGTCCTGAACACTGAAGCTTTCTTT
TRBJ2-7 - TRBV7-2 - CASSLELAETYEQYF TGTGCCAGCAGCTTAGAATTGGCCGAAACCTACGAGCAGTACTTC
TRBJ2-7 - TRBV7-2 TRBD2 CASSLGSGGAAQYF TGTGCCAGCAGCTTAGGTAGCGGGGGGGCCGCGCAGTACTTC
TRBJ2-5 once TRBV4-3 - CASSQDGGGTQYF TGCGCCAGCAGCCAAGATGGTGGCGGAACCCAGTACTTC
TRBJ1-5 - TRBV6-4 - CASSDKTTSPRRFSNQPQHF TGTGCCAGCAGTGACAAAACAACTTCTCCTCGGAGGTTTAGCAATCAGCCCCAGCATTTT
TRBJ1-2 few TRBV6-4 - CATLDRNYGYTF TGTGCCACCCTCGACAGGAACTATGGCTACACCTTC
TRBJ2-2 - TRBV6-5 - CASSYSRNTGELFF TGTGCCAGCAGTTACTCCAGGAACACCGGGGAGCTGTTTTTT
TRBJ1-2 - TRBV5-4 - CASSRTANYGYTF TGTGCCAGCAGCAGGACAGCCAACTATGGCTACACCTTC
TRBJ1-5 - TRBV5-1 TRBD1 CASSLWTGADQPQHF TGCGCCAGCAGCTTGTGGACAGGTGCGGATCAGCCCCAGCATTTT
TRBJ2-5 few TRBV5-1 - CASSLEGAREETQYF TGCGCCAGCAGCTTGGAAGGGGCCCGGGAAGAGACCCAGTACTTC